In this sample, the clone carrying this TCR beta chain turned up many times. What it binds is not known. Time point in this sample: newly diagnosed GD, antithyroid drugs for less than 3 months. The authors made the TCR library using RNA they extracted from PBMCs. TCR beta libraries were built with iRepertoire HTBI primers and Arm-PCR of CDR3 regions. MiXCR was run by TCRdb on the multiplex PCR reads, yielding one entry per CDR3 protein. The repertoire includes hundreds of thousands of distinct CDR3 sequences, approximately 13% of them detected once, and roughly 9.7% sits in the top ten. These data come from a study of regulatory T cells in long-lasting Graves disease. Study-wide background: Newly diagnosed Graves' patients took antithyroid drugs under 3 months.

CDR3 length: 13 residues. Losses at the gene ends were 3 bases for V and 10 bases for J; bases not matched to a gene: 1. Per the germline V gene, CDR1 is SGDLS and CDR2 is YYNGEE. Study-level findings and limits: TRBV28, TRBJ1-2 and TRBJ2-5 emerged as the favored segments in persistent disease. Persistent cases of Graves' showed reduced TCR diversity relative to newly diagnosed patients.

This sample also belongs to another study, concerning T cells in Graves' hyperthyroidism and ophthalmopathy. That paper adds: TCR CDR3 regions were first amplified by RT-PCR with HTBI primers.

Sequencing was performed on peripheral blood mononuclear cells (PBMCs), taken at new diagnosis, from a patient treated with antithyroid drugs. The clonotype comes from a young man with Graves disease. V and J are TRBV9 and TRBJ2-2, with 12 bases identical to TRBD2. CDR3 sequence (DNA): TGTGCCAGCAGCGGACTAGCGGGAGAGGAGCTGTTTTTT. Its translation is CASSGLAGEELFF. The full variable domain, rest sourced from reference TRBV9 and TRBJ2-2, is DSGVTQTPKHLITATGQRVTLRCSPRSGDLSVYWYQQSLDQGLQFLIQYYNGEERAKGNILERFSAQQFPDLHSELNLSSLELGDSALYFCASSGLAGEELFFGEGSRLTVL.